This TCR beta chain was captured by sequencing in a study of type 1 regulatory T cells. Study context: This in vitro CD4 product, T-allo10, is enriched for Tr1 cells and alloantigen-specific. Findings and caveats of the study: Type 1 regulatory T cells had a more restricted TCR repertoire than non-type 1 regulatory T cells.

With regard to this clonotype: The antigen is undetermined.

CDR3 length: 15 amino acids. V was clipped by 3 bases and J by 3 bases, with 12 bases between them. In germline, CDR1 is LNHDA, CDR2 SQIVND (reference sequence). TCRdb re-derived calls from the reads in MiXCR, one entry per CDR3 protein. The sample has fewer than 80,000 distinct CDR3 sequences, about 20% seen once. This clonotype was sampled from a human donor in good health. The sequenced material came from cultured type 1 regulatory T (Tr1) cells, either the whole culture or a sorted fraction (not recorded which). The V call is TRBV19, the J call TRBJ1-5; D is possibly TRBD1 (5 bases). CDR3 amino acids: CASSMGWGPNQPQHF. In DNA form, the CDR3 reads TGTGCCAGTAGTATGGGGTGGGGCCCCAATCAGCCCCAGCATTTT.